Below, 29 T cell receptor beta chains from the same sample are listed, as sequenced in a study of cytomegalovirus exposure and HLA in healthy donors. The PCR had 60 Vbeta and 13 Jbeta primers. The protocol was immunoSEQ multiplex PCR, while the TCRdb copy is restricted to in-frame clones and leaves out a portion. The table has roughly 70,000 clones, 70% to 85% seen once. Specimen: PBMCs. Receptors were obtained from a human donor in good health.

DNA for the CDR3: TGTGCCAGCAGTTGGGATTTCAAGGTTGAGGGGCCCCAGCATTTT. Protein: CASSWDFKVEGPQHF. This sequence joins TRBV27 and TRBJ1-5; D gene uncertain. The CDR3 covers 15 residues. CDR1 is MNHEY, CDR2 SMNVEV, per germline (reference sequence). The V end was cut by 4 bases, the J end by 9 bases, with 19 bases between.

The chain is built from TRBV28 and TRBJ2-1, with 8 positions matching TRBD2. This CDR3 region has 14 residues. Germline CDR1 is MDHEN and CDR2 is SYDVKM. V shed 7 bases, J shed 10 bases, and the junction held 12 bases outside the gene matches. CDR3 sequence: CASTRPAGVGEQFF. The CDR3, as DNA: TGTGCCAGCACCCGACCAGCGGGAGTGGGGGAGCAGTTCTTC.

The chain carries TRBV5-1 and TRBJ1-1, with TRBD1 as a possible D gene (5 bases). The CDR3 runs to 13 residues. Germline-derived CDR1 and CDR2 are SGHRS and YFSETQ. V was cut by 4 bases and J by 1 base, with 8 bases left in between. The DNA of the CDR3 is TGCGCCAGCAGCGCGGACACGAACACTGAAGCTTTCTTT. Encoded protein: CASSADTNTEAFF.

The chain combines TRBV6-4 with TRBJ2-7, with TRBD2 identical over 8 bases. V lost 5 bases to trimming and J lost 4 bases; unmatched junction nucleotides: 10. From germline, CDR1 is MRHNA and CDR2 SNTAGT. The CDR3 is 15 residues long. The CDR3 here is CASSLREGQGYEQYF. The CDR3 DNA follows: TGTGCCAGCAGTCTACGGGAGGGCCAAGGGTACGAGCAGTACTTC.

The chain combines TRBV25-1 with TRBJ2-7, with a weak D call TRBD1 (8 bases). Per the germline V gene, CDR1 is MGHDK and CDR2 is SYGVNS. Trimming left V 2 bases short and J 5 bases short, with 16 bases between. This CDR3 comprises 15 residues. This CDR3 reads CASSEGQGGLNEQYF. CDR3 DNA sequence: TGTGCCAGCAGTGAAGGACAGGGAGGGCTAAACGAGCAGTACTTC.

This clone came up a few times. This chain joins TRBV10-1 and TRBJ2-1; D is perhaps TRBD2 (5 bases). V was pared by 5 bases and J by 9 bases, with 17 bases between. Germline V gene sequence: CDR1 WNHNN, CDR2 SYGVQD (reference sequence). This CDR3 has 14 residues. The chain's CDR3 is CASSPSLSGSEQFF. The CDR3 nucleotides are TGCGCCAGCAGTCCCTCGTTGAGTGGGAGTGAGCAGTTCTTC.

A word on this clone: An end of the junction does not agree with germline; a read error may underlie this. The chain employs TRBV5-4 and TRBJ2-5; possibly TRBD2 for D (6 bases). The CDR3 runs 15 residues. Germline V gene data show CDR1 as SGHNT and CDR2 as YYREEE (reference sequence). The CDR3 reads CATSSYTGSQETQYF. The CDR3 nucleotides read TGTGCCACCAGCTCTTATACCGGGAGCCAAGAGACCCAGTACTTC.

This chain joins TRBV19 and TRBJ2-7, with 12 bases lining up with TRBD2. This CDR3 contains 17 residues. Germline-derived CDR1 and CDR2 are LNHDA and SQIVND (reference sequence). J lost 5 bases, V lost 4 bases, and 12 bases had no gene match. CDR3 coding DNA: TGTGCCAGTAGTACCTCGGGACTAGCGGGCCCGGGGGACGAGCAGTACTTC. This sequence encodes CASSTSGLAGPGDEQYF.

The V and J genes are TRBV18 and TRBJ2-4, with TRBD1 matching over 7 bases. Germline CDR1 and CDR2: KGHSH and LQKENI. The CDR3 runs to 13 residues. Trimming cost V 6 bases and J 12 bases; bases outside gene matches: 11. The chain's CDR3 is CASSHEGARGQYF. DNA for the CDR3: TGTGCCAGCTCTCACGAGGGGGCCAGGGGTCAGTACTTC.

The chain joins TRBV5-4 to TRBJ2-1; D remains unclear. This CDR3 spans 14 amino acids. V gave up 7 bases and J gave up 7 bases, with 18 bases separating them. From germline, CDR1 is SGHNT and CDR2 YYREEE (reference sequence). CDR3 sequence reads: CASAFSTELNEQFF. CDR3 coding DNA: TGTGCCAGCGCCTTCAGCACAGAGCTAAATGAGCAGTTCTTC.

The CDR3 DNA sequence: TGTGCCAGTAGCCGTACCGGGGAGTCGGAGACCCAGTACTTC. It is translated as CASSRTGESETQYF. The chain recombines TRBV19 with TRBJ2-5; D perhaps matches TRBD2 (5 bases). This CDR3 contains 14 residues. V was clipped by 6 bases and J by 5 bases, with 16 bases between them. Germline lookup yields CDR1 LNHDA and CDR2 SQIVND (reference sequence).

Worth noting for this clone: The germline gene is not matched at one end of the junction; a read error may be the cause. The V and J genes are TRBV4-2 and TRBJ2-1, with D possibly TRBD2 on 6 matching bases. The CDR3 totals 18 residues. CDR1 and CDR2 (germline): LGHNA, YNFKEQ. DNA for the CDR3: TGTGCCAGCAGCCAAGGAGGGAGCGGCCGGAGGGCCTACAGTGAGCAGTTCTTC. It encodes CASSQGGSGRRAYSEQFF.

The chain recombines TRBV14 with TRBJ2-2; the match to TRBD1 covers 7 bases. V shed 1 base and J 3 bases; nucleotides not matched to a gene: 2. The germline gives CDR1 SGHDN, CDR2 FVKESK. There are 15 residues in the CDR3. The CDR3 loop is CASSQGQGYTGELFF. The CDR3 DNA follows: TGTGCCAGCAGCCAAGGACAGGGTTACACCGGGGAGCTGTTTTTT.

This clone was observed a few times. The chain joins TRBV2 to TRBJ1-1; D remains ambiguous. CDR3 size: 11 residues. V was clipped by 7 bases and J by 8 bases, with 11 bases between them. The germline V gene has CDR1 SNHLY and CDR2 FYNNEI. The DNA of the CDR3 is TGTGCCAGCATTCTATCCGTCGAAGCTTTCTTT. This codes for CASILSVEAFF.

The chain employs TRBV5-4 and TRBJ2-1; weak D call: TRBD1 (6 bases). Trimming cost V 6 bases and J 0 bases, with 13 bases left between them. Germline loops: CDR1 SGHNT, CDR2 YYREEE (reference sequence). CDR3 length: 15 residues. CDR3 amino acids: CASNPTGSSYNEQFF. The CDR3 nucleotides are TGTGCCAGCAACCCGACAGGTAGCTCCTACAATGAGCAGTTCTTC. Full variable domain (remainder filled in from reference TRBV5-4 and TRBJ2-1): ETGVTQSPTHLIKTRGQQVTLRCSSQSGHNTVSWYQQALGQGPQFIFQYYREEENGRGNFPPRFSGLQFPNYSSELNVNALELDDSALYLCASNPTGSSYNEQFFGPGTRLTVL.

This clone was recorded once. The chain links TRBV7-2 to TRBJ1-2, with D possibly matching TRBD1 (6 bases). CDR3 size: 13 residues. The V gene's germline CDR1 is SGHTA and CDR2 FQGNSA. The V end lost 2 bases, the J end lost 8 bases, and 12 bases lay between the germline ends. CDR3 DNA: TGTGCCAGCAGCTTAAACAGGGAGAACGGCTACACCTTC. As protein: CASSLNRENGYTF.

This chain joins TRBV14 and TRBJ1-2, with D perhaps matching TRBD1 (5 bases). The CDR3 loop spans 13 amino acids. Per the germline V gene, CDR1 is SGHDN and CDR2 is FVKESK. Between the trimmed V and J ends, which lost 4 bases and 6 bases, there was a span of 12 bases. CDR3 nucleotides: TGTGCCAGCAGCCCCCAGCAGGGTCATGGCTACACCTTC. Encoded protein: CASSPQQGHGYTF.

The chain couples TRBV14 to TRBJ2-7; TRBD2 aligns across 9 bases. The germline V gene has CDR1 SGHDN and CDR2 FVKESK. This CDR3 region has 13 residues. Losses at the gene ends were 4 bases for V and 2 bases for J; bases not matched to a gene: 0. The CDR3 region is CASSRLAAYEQYF. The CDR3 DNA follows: TGTGCCAGCAGCCGACTAGCGGCCTACGAGCAGTACTTC. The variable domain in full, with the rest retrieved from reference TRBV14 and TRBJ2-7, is EAGVTQFPSHSVIEKGQTVTLRCDPISGHDNLYWYRRVMGKEIKFLLHFVKESKQDESGMPNNRFLAERTGGTYSTLKVQPAELEDSGVYFCASSRLAAYEQYFGPGTRLTVT.

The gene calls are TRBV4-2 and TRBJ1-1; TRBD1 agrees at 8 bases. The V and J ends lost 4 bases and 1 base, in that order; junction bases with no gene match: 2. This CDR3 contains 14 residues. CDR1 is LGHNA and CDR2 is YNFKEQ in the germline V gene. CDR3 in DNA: TGTGCCAGCAGCCCTGGACAGGGGAACACTGAAGCTTTCTTT. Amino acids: CASSPGQGNTEAFF.

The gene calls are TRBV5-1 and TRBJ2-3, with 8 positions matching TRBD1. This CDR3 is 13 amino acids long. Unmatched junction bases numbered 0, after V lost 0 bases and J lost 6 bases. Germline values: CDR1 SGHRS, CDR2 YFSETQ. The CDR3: CASSLGQGDTQYF. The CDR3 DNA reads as TGCGCCAGCAGCTTGGGACAGGGGGATACGCAGTATTTT.

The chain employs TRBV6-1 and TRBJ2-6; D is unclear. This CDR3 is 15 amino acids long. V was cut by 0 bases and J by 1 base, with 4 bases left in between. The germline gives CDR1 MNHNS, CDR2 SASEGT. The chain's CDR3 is CASSEATSGANVLTF. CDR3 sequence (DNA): TGTGCCAGCAGTGAAGCGACTTCTGGGGCCAACGTCCTGACTTTC.

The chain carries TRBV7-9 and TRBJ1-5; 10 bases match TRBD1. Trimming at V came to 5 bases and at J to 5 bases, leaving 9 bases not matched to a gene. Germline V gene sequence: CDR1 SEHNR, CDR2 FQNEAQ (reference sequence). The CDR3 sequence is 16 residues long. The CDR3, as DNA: TGTGCCAGCAGCCCTATGGACAGGGGGGCCTATCAGCCCCAGCATTTT. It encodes CASSPMDRGAYQPQHF.

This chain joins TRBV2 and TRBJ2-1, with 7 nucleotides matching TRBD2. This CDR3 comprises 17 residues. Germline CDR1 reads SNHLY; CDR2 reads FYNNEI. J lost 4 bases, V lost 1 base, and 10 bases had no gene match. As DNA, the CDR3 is TGTGCCAGCAGTGAAGATACCCTAGCGGACTTATACAATGAGCAGTTCTTC. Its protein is CASSEDTLADLYNEQFF. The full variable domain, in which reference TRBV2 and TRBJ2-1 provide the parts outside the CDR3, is EPEVTQTPSHQVTQMGQEVILRCVPISNHLYFYWYRQILGQKVEFLVSFYNNEISEKSEIFDDQFSVERPDGSNFTLKIRSTKLEDSAMYFCASSEDTLADLYNEQFFGPGTRLTVL.

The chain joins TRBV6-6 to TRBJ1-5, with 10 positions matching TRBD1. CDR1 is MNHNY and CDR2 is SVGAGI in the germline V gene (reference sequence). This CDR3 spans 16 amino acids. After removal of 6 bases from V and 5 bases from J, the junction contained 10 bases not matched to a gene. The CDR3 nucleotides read TGTGCCAGCAGACCTCGACAGGGGGCGATGGATCAGCCCCAGCATTTT. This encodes CASRPRQGAMDQPQHF.

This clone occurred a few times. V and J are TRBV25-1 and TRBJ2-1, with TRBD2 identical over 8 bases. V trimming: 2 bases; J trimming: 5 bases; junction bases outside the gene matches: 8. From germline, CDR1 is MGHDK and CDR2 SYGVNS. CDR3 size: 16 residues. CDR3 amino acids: CASSEPEGGGHNEQFF. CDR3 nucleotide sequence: TGTGCCAGCAGTGAACCCGAAGGCGGGGGGCACAATGAGCAGTTCTTC.

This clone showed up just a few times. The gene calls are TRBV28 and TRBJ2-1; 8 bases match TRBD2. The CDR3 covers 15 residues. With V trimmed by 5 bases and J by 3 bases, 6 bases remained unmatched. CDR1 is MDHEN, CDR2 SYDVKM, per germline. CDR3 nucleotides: TGTGCCAGCAGTCTACGAAGCGGGAGCTACAATGAGCAGTTCTTC. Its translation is CASSLRSGSYNEQFF.

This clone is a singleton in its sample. DNA of the CDR3: TGTGCCAGCAGCTCCCCGGGGGGGCGGGAGACCCAGTACTTC. Protein sequence: CASSSPGGRETQYF. The V and J genes are TRBV11-3 and TRBJ2-5, with 8 bases matching TRBD2. CDR1 is SGHNT and CDR2 is YENEEA in the germline V gene. This CDR3 has 14 amino acids. Losses at the gene ends were 4 bases for V and 5 bases for J; bases not matched to a gene: 6.

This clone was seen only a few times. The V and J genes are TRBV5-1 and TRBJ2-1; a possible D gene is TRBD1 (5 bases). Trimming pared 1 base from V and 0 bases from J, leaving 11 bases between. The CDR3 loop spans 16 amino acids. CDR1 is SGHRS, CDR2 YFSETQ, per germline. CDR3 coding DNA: TGCGCCAGCAGCTTGCGACAGCTCAGCTCCTACAATGAGCAGTTCTTC. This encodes CASSLRQLSSYNEQFF.

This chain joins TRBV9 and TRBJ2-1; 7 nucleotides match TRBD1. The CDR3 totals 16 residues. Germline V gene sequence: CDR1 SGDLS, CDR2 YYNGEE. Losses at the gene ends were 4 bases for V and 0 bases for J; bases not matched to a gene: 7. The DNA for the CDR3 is TGTGCCAGCAGCCACTCCGGGACAGCCTCCTACAATGAGCAGTTCTTC. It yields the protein CASSHSGTASYNEQFF. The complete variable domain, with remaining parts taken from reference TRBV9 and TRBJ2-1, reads DSGVTQTPKHLITATGQRVTLRCSPRSGDLSVYWYQQSLDQGLQFLIQYYNGEERAKGNILERFSAQQFPDLHSELNLSSLELGDSALYFCASSHSGTASYNEQFFGPGTRLTVL.